These T cell receptor beta chains were read from a single sample in a study of shared clonotypes between healthy human individuals. Assay: immunoSEQ multiplex PCR; the TCRdb copy retains only in-frame clones and omits some. This table has around 2.5 million clones, over 85% appearing once. What was sequenced was naive CD4+ T cells from PBMCs. The receptors originated from a man aged 18-30 years in good health. Some clones in this sample may be carry-over from other donors' samples. CDR3s include the opening cysteine and the closing phenylalanine or tryptophan. D genes are given only for firm matches. The listing skips clone size in some rows; elsewhere it reads once, few, many or a size class.

V	D	size	length	J	DNA	CDR3
TRBV2	TRBD1	-	17	TRBJ1-4	TGTGCCAGCAGGCCGGGACAGGGGCTCTCAACTAATGAAAAACTGTTTTTT	CASRPGQGLSTNEKLFF
TRBV28	TRBD1	once	14	TRBJ1-2	TGTGCCAGCACCACTCCGGGACAGGGGTATGGCTACACCTTC	CASTTPGQGYGYTF
TRBV7-9	TRBD1	-	17	TRBJ1-2	TGTGCCAGCAGCATAATATACGGGACAGGGGATCACTATGGCTACACCTTC	CASSIIYGTGDHYGYTF
TRBV6-6	-	-	12	TRBJ1-2	TGTGCCAGCGGGGCTGTAAGGGTCGGCTACACCTTC	CASGAVRVGYTF
TRBV7-2	TRBD2	-	15	TRBJ2-7	TGTGCCAGCAGACTAGGGACTAGCGGGAGTTACGAGCAGTACTTC	CASRLGTSGSYEQYF
TRBV4-1	-	-	16	TRBJ1-6	TGCGCCAGCAGCCAAGATTTGCGAGCCCCTAATTCACCCCTCCACTTT	CASSQDLRAPNSPLHF
TRBV7-8	-	-	17	TRBJ1-3	TGTGCCAGCAGCTTGGGGCGTCGGGGGCCAACTGGAAACACCATATATTTT	CASSLGRRGPTGNTIYF
TRBV9	TRBD2	few	12	TRBJ2-7	TGTGGAAACGGACTAGCTTGCTACGAGCAGTACTTC	CGNGLACYEQYF
TRBV28	-	-	16	TRBJ1-2	TGTGCCAGCCTCGGCAGCGGGCTCCCCGCGAGCTATGGCTACACCTTC	CASLGSGLPASYGYTF
TRBV28	-	once	14	TRBJ1-1	TGTGCCAGCAGTTTAGAGGACCTGGGGACTGAAGCTTTCTTT	CASSLEDLGTEAFF
TRBV5-6	-	-	13	TRBJ2-7	TGTGCCAGCAGCGGTAGTGAAGTCTACGAGCAGTACTTC	CASSGSEVYEQYF
TRBV28	TRBD2	-	14	TRBJ2-7	TGTGCCAGCAGCCAAAGCGGGAGTCACTACGAGCAGTACTTC	CASSQSGSHYEQYF
TRBV7-2	-	-	16	TRBJ2-6	TGTGCCAGCAGCTTAGTCCGGACATCTGGGGCCAACGTCCTGACTTTC	CASSLVRTSGANVLTF
TRBV27	-	-	16	TRBJ2-1	TGTGCCAGCAGTGGGAGACTCAGGGTTGATTACAATGAGCAGTTCTTC	CASSGRLRVDYNEQFF
TRBV6-1	-	-	18	TRBJ2-3	TGTGCCAGCAGTGAAGCTGGGCAGGGGTTCTCCACGACAGATACGCAGTATTTT	CASSEAGQGFSTTDTQYF
TRBV27	-	-	15	TRBJ2-5	TGTGCCAGCAGTTTATCGGAGCGTCAGGCGTTGCCCCAGTACTTC	CASSLSERQALPQYF
TRBV30	-	-	12	TRBJ2-7	TGTGCCTGGAGTGATCAGGGGAACGAGCAGTACTTC	CAWSDQGNEQYF
TRBV28	-	-	13	TRBJ1-2	TGTGCCAGCAGTGGACAGCCTAACTATGGCTACACCTTC	CASSGQPNYGYTF
TRBV2	-	-	13	TRBJ2-5	TGTGCCAGCAGTGGATACACCCAAGAGACCCAGTACTTC	CASSGYTQETQYF
TRBV7-3	TRBD2	-	13	TRBJ2-5	TGTGCCAGCAGCGTGCTAGCGGAAGAGACCCAGTACTTC	CASSVLAEETQYF
TRBV6-5	TRBD2	-	15	TRBJ2-1	TGTGCCAGCAGTGGACTAGCGGGGGGAGAGAATGAGCAGTTCTTC	CASSGLAGGENEQFF
TRBV19	TRBD1	once	15	TRBJ2-7	TGTGCCAGTAGTTGGGGGGGACAGGGATCGTACGAGCAGTACTTC	CASSWGGQGSYEQYF
TRBV28	-	-	14	TRBJ1-2	TGTGCCAGCAGTTCCCTCCCTCTGGGTGGGGGCTACACCTTC	CASSSLPLGGGYTF
TRBV14	-	-	17	TRBJ1-3	TGTGCCAGCAGCCAAGATCCGGGACGGTTCTCTGGAAACACCATATATTTT	CASSQDPGRFSGNTIYF
TRBV28	-	-	15	TRBJ2-6	TGTGCCAGCAGTTTCATAGGGTCAGGGGCCAACGTCCTGACTTTC	CASSFIGSGANVLTF
TRBV19	TRBD1	-	13	TRBJ2-2	TGTGCCAGCAAAGCCCAGGGGGTCGGGGAGCTGTTTTTT	CASKAQGVGELFF
TRBV28	TRBD1	once	16	TRBJ1-5	TGTGCCAGCAGTTCGACAGGGGCCCCCTTCAATCAGCCCCAGCATTTT	CASSSTGAPFNQPQHF
TRBV19	TRBD1	-	14	TRBJ1-4	TGTGCCAGTAGTGACAGGGTTTTAGATGAAAAACTGTTTTTT	CASSDRVLDEKLFF
TRBV25-1	-	-	16	TRBJ1-5	TGTGCCAGCAGTGCCAAGCCGGGACCCCCAAATCAGCCCCAGCATTTT	CASSAKPGPPNQPQHF
TRBV30	-	once	13	TRBJ2-7	TGTGCCTGGAAACGGCAGGGGCAGGACGAGCAGTACTTC	CAWKRQGQDEQYF
TRBV10-3	-	-	11	TRBJ2-1	TGTGCCATCAGTGATGTGGCAGAGCAGTTCTTC	CAISDVAEQFF
TRBV7-2	-	-	13	TRBJ2-7	TGTGCCAGCAGCTTACCCAGTCTCTACGAGCAGTACTTC	CASSLPSLYEQYF
TRBV9	-	-	15	TRBJ1-2	TGTGCCAGCAGCGAAGGGGGAGGGGCGGTGGAAGGCTACACCTTC	CASSEGGGAVEGYTF
TRBV5-1	-	-	13	TRBJ1-1	TGCGCCAGCAGCTTGCTAGGGAGCACTGAAGCTTTCTTT	CASSLLGSTEAFF
TRBV6-1	-	-	14	TRBJ2-7	TGTGCCAGCAGTGAGCAGCGGGCCTCCTACGAGCAGTACTTC	CASSEQRASYEQYF
TRBV29-1	-	-	14	TRBJ1-4	TGCAGCCGGGCACAGCGGAAAGAGAATGAAAAACTGTTTTTT	CSRAQRKENEKLFF
TRBV30	TRBD1	-	15	TRBJ2-2	TGTGCCTGGTCACTGGGACAGGTGAACACCGGGGAGCTGTTTTTT	CAWSLGQVNTGELFF
TRBV2	TRBD2	once	15	TRBJ2-3	TGTGCCAGCAGGGCACTAGCGGGGGTGGGGGATACGCAGTATTTT	CASRALAGVGDTQYF
TRBV6-5	TRBD1	-	15	TRBJ1-6	TGTGCCAGCACTCGGACAGGGAGTTTGGGTTCACCCCTCCACTTT	CASTRTGSLGSPLHF
TRBV28	-	-	12	TRBJ2-7	TGTGCCAGCAGTTTGGGGGGACGGGAGCAGTACTTC	CASSLGGREQYF